This T cell receptor (beta chain) was obtained from a study of cytomegalovirus exposure and HLA in healthy donors. Overall study results and limits: Whilst most TCR sequences proved rare, a subset of public TCRs occurred across many donors. It was reported that TCR beta sequences correctly inferred the HLA-A and HLA-B alleles for most subjects.

The CDR3 runs to 16 residues. Germline V lookup: CDR1 SGDLS, CDR2 YYNGEE. With V trimmed by 4 bases and J by 5 bases, 7 bases remained unmatched. As regards this clone: What it recognizes is unknown.

Amplification used 60 Vbeta primers and 13 Jbeta primers. Repertoires were generated with immunoSEQ multiplex PCR, while TCRdb's copy carries only in-frame clones and drops some. The sample totals 130,000 or so clones. Sequenced input: PBMCs. V usage is TRBV9 and J usage is TRBJ2-3; 13 bases match TRBD2. This TCR came from a woman aged 40 to 50 in good health and CMV-seronegative. The chain's CDR3 is CASSPRGTSGEDTQYF. The CDR3 DNA follows: TGTGCCAGCAGCCCCAGGGGGACTAGCGGGGAAGATACGCAGTATTTT.